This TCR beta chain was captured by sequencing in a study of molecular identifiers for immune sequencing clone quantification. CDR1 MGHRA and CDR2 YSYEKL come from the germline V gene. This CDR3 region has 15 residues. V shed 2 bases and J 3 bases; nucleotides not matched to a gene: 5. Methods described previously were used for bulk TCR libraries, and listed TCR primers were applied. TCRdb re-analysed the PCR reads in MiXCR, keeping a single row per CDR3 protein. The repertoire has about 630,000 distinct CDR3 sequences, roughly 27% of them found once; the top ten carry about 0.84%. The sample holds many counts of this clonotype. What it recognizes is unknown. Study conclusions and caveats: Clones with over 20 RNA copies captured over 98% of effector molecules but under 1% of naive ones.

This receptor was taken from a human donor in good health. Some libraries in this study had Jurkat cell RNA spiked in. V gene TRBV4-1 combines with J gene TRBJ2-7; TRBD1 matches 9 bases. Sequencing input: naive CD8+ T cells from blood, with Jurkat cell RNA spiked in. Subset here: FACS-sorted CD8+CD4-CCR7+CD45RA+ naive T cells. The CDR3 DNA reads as TGCGCCAGCAGCCAATCGGGACAGGGTTTCTACGAGCAGTACTTC. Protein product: CASSQSGQGFYEQYF.